A single sample gave rise to the 11 T cell receptor beta chains below, sequenced in a study of T cell responses to AZD1222 COVID-19 vaccine. Method: immunoSEQ multiplex PCR; TCRdb's copy keeps in-frame clones and lacks some. The sample records approximately 100,000 clones, less than 95% being singletons. The input for sequencing was peripheral blood, taken on day 0 of AZD1222 vaccination. These receptors came from an adult in good health.

CDR3 residues: CASSPRTSGGIGGEQFF. As DNA, the CDR3 is TGTGCCAGCAGCCCCCGGACTAGCGGGGGAATAGGTGGTGAGCAGTTCTTC. V is TRBV7-9 and J is TRBJ2-1, with TRBD2 identical over 13 bases. From germline, CDR1 is SEHNR and CDR2 FQNEAQ (reference sequence). J was trimmed by 9 bases and V by 5 bases; bases with no gene match: 13. The CDR3 length is 17 residues. Looking up the rest from reference TRBV7-9 and TRBJ2-1 gives the full variable domain: DTGVSQNPRHKITKRGQNVTFRCDPISEHNRLYWYRQTLGQGPEFLTYFQNEAQLEKSRLLSDRFSAERPKGSFSTLEIQRTEQGDSAMYLCASSPRTSGGIGGEQFFGPGTRLTVL.

The genes are TRBV5-5 and TRBJ2-7; possible D gene TRBD2, 6 bases. The V gene's germline CDR1 is SGHKS and CDR2 YYEKEE (reference sequence). V was clipped by 4 bases and J by 6 bases, with 20 bases between them. The CDR3 consists of 15 residues. CDR3 protein: CASSPPMRGTGEQYF. In DNA form, the CDR3 reads TGTGCCAGCAGCCCGCCTATGCGGGGCACAGGCGAGCAGTACTTC.

The chain couples TRBV2 to TRBJ1-1; D is perhaps TRBD1 (5 bases). This CDR3 spans 14 amino acids. Trimming left V 3 bases short and J 3 bases short, with 11 bases between. Per the germline V gene, CDR1 is SNHLY and CDR2 is FYNNEI. The CDR3 coding sequence is TGTGCCAGCAGTGATCAGGGAGAGGACACTGAAGCTTTCTTT. Its protein is CASSDQGEDTEAFF.

This rearrangement joins TRBV28 to TRBJ1-4; 9 bases are shared with TRBD1. This CDR3 contains 15 residues. CDR1 MDHEN and CDR2 SYDVKM come from the germline V gene. Trimming at V came to 6 bases and at J to 0 bases, leaving 2 bases not matched to a gene. As DNA, the CDR3 is TGTGCCAGCAGGTGGACAGGGGCAACTAATGAAAAACTGTTTTTT. It codes for CASRWTGATNEKLFF.

This clone was observed a single time. The rearrangement uses TRBV13 and TRBJ1-1; D remains ambiguous. CDR3 length equals 12 residues. Germline CDR1 reads PRHDT; CDR2 reads FYEKMQ (reference sequence). Trimming removed 4 bases from V and 6 bases from J, with 9 bases in between. The CDR3, as DNA: TGTGCCAGCAGCTCGTACAAGCCTGAAGCTTTCTTT. It specifies CASSSYKPEAFF.

This clone has a single count. CDR3 residues: CASKTRNQPQHF. The CDR3 region has the DNA TGTGCCAGTAAGACTCGCAATCAGCCCCAGCATTTT. The chain has TRBV2 and TRBJ1-5; the D is unclear. V shed 9 bases and J shed 2 bases, with 8 bases lying between them. The germline V gene encodes CDR1 SNHLY and CDR2 FYNNEI. The CDR3 sequence is 12 residues long.

CDR3 in amino acids: CASSVVPAGHNEQFF. CDR3 sequence (DNA): TGTGCCAGCAGCGTAGTACCGGCAGGACACAATGAGCAGTTCTTC. The rearrangement joins TRBV9 to TRBJ2-1; D not certain. The CDR3 extends over 15 amino acids. CDR1 is SGDLS and CDR2 is YYNGEE in the germline V gene. V lost 0 bases and J lost 5, with 12 bases in between.

The gene calls are TRBV28 and TRBJ1-2, with 9 nucleotides matching TRBD1. This CDR3 region has 14 residues. Looked up from germline, CDR1 is MDHEN and CDR2 is SYDVKM. The V gene end was trimmed by 5 bases and the J gene end by 4 bases; junction bases not matched to a gene: 5. In DNA, the CDR3 is TGTGCCAGCAGTGGGGGACAGGGATCCTATGGCTACACCTTC. Encoded protein: CASSGGQGSYGYTF.

This clone was counted between two and nine times. CDR3 in amino acids: CASSQGARETQYF. CDR3 nucleotides: TGTGCCAGCAGCCAGGGGGCGCGGGAGACCCAGTACTTC. V and J are TRBV11-3 and TRBJ2-5, with 8 bases identical to TRBD1. Looked up from germline, CDR1 is SGHNT and CDR2 is YENEEA. The CDR3 extends over 13 amino acids. Losses at the gene ends were 5 bases for V and 5 bases for J; bases not matched to a gene: 4.

This chain links TRBV2 with TRBJ1-2; D is uncertain. CDR1 SNHLY and CDR2 FYNNEI come from the germline V gene. This CDR3 is built from 13 residues. V dropped 3 bases and J dropped 3 bases, with 8 bases sitting between them. DNA of the CDR3: TGTGCCAGCAGTGAGAGTAGGGACTATGGCTACACCTTC. As protein: CASSESRDYGYTF.

V usage is TRBV30 and J usage is TRBJ1-3; D perhaps matches TRBD1 (5 bases). There are 13 residues in the CDR3. Germline values: CDR1 GTSNPN, CDR2 SVGIG (reference sequence). V shed 3 bases and J shed 2 bases, with 8 bases lying between them. The CDR3 DNA is TGTGCCTGGAGCTCGGGGGCTGGAAACACCATATATTTT. Its protein product is CAWSSGAGNTIYF.